This passage covers 27 T cell receptor beta chains from one sample sequenced in a study of immune heterogeneity within non-small cell lung tumors (dated by TCRdb to the late 2010s). Genomic DNA was extracted from bulk tumor tissue and used as the TCR template, and roughly 560 ng gDNA was amplified per sample. During surgery, multiple biopsies were taken from each primary tumor, with sampling sites spaced as far apart as possible within the tumor mass. The study cohort was described as untreated, and the patients were newly diagnosed NSCLC cases having curative surgery. The data were produced on a HiSeq X Ten. The TCR beta CDR3 region was amplified with a multiplex PCR system whose first round ran for roughly 11 cycles using 32 V-gene forward primers and 13 J-gene reverse primers. Through fastp at Q25 and MiXCR, TCRdb rebuilt clones from the public reads, retaining in-frame beta chains. Every entry covers one CDR3 protein and lists the most common genes and DNA from its rows. For this sample the table gives around 21,000 distinct CDR3 sequences, of which more than 25% were detected only once. The top ten constitute 4.4% of the sample.

Input material: lung tumor tissue. The receptors were sampled from a man in his forties with non-small cell lung cancer.

The chain is built from TRBV12-5 and TRBJ2-3; D is ambiguous. The germline V gene encodes CDR1 LGHNT and CDR2 FRNRAP. The CDR3 has 17 amino acids. The V end was cut by 1 base, the J end by 4 bases, with 18 bases between. The DNA for the CDR3 is TGTGCTAGTGGTTTGGGGGTCCAGCGAGTCGGTGCAGATACGCAGTATTTT. It specifies CASGLGVQRVGADTQYF.

With regard to this clonotype: Since a much larger clone is just one base distant, this may be a read error. J is TRBJ2-7 and V is TRBV30, with 11 bases that match TRBD1. The CDR3 is 14 residues long. Germline CDR1 is GTSNPN and CDR2 is SVGIG (reference sequence). The ends lost 0 bases at V and 6 bases at J; junction bases unmatched: 4. The CDR3 here is CAWSVWTGGLEQYF. The CDR3 coding sequence is TGTGCCTGGAGTGTATGGACAGGGGGCCTCGAGCAGTACTTC.

The V and J genes are TRBV19 and TRBJ2-5; a weak D match, TRBD2 (6 bases). The V end was cut by 11 bases, the J end by 0 bases, with 25 bases between. CDR1 and CDR2 from the germline V gene are LNHDA and SQIVND (reference sequence). This CDR3 region has 17 residues. DNA of the CDR3: TGTGCCTCAACTTCGAGGACTACCGCGCGGTACCAAGAGACCCAGTACTTC. Translating gives CASTSRTTARYQETQYF.

V and J are TRBV5-1 and TRBJ2-2; D unclear. V lost 4 bases, J lost 5 bases, and 18 bases lay in between. Germline CDR1 reads SGHRS; CDR2 reads YFSETQ. CDR3 length equals 16 residues. CDR3 loop: CASSNVRADITGELFF. The DNA for the CDR3 is TGCGCCAGCAGCAATGTCCGGGCTGACATAACCGGGGAGCTGTTTTTT.

J is TRBJ1-6 and V is TRBV24-1; D is uncertain. The CDR3 contains 20 residues. Germline V CDR1 and CDR2: KGHDR, SFDVKD. Trimming took 4 bases from V and 0 from J, leaving 21 bases between them. CDR3 amino acids: CATSEARYYSAASYNSPLHF. CDR3 in DNA: TGTGCCACCAGTGAGGCTCGATACTATTCTGCAGCCTCCTATAATTCACCCCTCCACTTT.

This clonotype was counted ten times or more. The chain employs TRBV2 and TRBJ1-2; D is ambiguous. Germline V gives CDR1 SNHLY, CDR2 FYNNEI. The CDR3 covers 14 residues. V lost 10 bases, J lost 4 bases, and 19 bases lay in between. CDR3 nucleotide sequence: TGTGCCACCAATCAGGATCGGGGAAGCTATGGCTACACCTTC. It yields the protein CATNQDRGSYGYTF.

The table lists this clonotype with many counts. The chain combines TRBV7-9 with TRBJ1-2; D is undetermined. CDR1 is SEHNR, CDR2 FQNEAQ, per germline (reference sequence). This CDR3 is built from 13 residues. V shed 5 bases and J shed 3 bases, with 10 bases lying between them. The CDR3 sequence: CASSPGGYYGYTF. The CDR3 region has the DNA TGTGCCAGCAGCCCCGGCGGTTACTATGGCTACACCTTC.

In regard to this clonotype: Sequence at one end of the junction differs from germline and may be a read error. The rearrangement joins TRBV11-3 to TRBJ2-1, with 7 bases that match TRBD2. This CDR3 has 17 amino acids. Germline-derived CDR1 and CDR2 are SGHNT and YENEEA. The CDR3 is CASSSAGEQLLGNEQLF. Here the CDR3 DNA reads TGTGCCAGCAGCTCCGCGGGAGAGCAACTACTAGGCAATGAGCAGTTATTC.

This clonotype was observed many times. The rearrangement links TRBV2 to TRBJ1-1; no reliable D call. The V end was cut by 6 bases, the J end by 0 bases, with 11 bases between. The germline gives CDR1 SNHLY, CDR2 FYNNEI. The CDR3 consists of 14 residues. CDR3: CASRSGLMNTEAFF. For the CDR3, the DNA is TGTGCCAGCAGGTCCGGCCTCATGAACACTGAAGCTTTCTTT.

This clonotype rates as medium-sized. The V gene is TRBV4-1, the J gene TRBJ1-4; D call uncertain. The germline V and J ends were trimmed by 6 bases and 4 bases, with 15 bases remaining between them. The CDR3 sequence is 15 residues long. Germline V gene sequence: CDR1 MGHRA, CDR2 YSYEKL. CDR3 residues: CASRQLENFNEKLFF. The DNA for the CDR3 is TGCGCCAGCAGACAGCTGGAGAACTTTAATGAAAAACTGTTTTTT.

This clonotype was picked up many times. The chain recombines TRBV6-1 with TRBJ2-7; the D is unclear. Per germline, CDR1 MNHNS and CDR2 SASEGT. This CDR3 is built from 12 residues. The V end was cut by 5 bases, the J end by 1 base, with 6 bases between. The CDR3 DNA reads as TGTGCCAGCAGTCCAGGATCCTACGAGCAGTACTTC. Amino acid sequence: CASSPGSYEQYF.

Points on this clonotype: This sequence may be a read error, since a much larger clone differs from it by one base. The chain has TRBV20-1 and TRBJ1-1, with a weak D call TRBD1 (5 bases). Per germline, CDR1 DFQATT and CDR2 SNEGSKA (reference sequence). This CDR3 contains 13 residues. V dropped 6 bases and J dropped 2 bases, with 13 bases sitting between them. The CDR3 sequence: CSAPQGPNTEAFF. DNA for the CDR3: TGCAGTGCCCCTCAGGGACCTAACACTGAAGCTTTCTTT.

This clonotype is deemed medium-sized (0.01 to 0.1%). This chain joins TRBV2 and TRBJ1-2; possibly TRBD1 for D (6 bases). Trimming cost V 9 bases and J 0 bases, with 11 bases left between them. This CDR3 contains 13 residues. Germline loops: CDR1 SNHLY, CDR2 FYNNEI. The CDR3 DNA is TGTGCCAGGCTGACAGGACCTAACTATGGCTACACCTTC. Protein product: CARLTGPNYGYTF.

The J gene is TRBJ1-1, the V gene TRBV9; 7 bases line up with TRBD1. The CDR3 loop spans 17 amino acids. Losses at the gene ends were 0 bases for V and 3 bases for J; bases not matched to a gene: 11. Germline V gene lookup returns CDR1 SGDLS and CDR2 YYNGEE. This CDR3 is CASSVAPQGGGDTEAFF. The CDR3 nucleotides read TGTGCCAGCAGCGTAGCTCCCCAGGGGGGAGGCGACACTGAAGCTTTCTTT.

The V gene is TRBV20-1, the J gene TRBJ1-6, with TRBD1 matching over 8 bases. The CDR3 sequence is 14 residues long. The V gene's germline CDR1 is DFQATT and CDR2 SNEGSKA (reference sequence). The J segment lost 16 bases and the V segment lost 4 bases, leaving 15 bases of the junction unmatched. The CDR3, as DNA: TGCAGTGCTATCCCGACAGGGGAGAGTTCACAACTCCACTTT. This encodes CSAIPTGESSQLHF.

This clonotype was seen repeatedly, ten times or more. V usage is TRBV5-1 and J usage is TRBJ2-3, with 9 bases lining up with TRBD1. J gave up 5 bases and V 4 bases, and 5 bases lay outside the gene matches. The CDR3 is 14 residues long. Germline values: CDR1 SGHRS, CDR2 YFSETQ. The CDR3 reads CASSQGQGGDTQYF. The CDR3 region has the DNA TGCGCCAGCAGCCAGGGACAGGGTGGAGATACGCAGTATTTT.

This sequence joins TRBV9 and TRBJ1-2; D is possibly TRBD1 (6 bases). CDR1 is SGDLS and CDR2 is YYNGEE in the germline V gene. The CDR3 has 14 residues. V gave up 0 bases and J gave up 6 bases, with 12 bases separating them. The CDR3 protein is CASSVEGGGDGYTF. The CDR3 DNA follows: TGTGCCAGCAGCGTAGAGGGGGGCGGGGATGGCTACACCTTC.

This clonotype was detected a few times. The J gene is TRBJ1-1, the V gene TRBV10-3, with D possibly matching TRBD1 (5 bases). Trimming pared 0 bases from V and 5 bases from J, leaving 16 bases between. Germline V gene lookup returns CDR1 ENHRY and CDR2 SYGVKD. The CDR3 runs 16 residues. CDR3 residues: CAISESLRGGRTEAFF. The CDR3 DNA reads TGTGCCATCAGTGAGTCTCTGCGGGGGGGGAGGACTGAAGCTTTCTTT.

This clonotype was observed at least ten times. This rearrangement joins TRBV5-1 to TRBJ2-7; 8 positions match TRBD1. There are 15 residues in the CDR3. J lost 3 bases, V lost 2 bases, and 7 bases had no gene match. CDR1 is SGHRS, CDR2 YFSETQ, per germline. CDR3 protein: CASSFSGQGFYEQYF. The CDR3 DNA is TGCGCCAGCAGCTTTTCAGGACAGGGATTCTACGAGCAGTACTTC.

V and J are TRBV10-3 and TRBJ1-1; 7 bases fit TRBD1. Per germline, CDR1 ENHRY and CDR2 SYGVKD. V lost 6 bases and J lost 1; bases outside the gene matches: 5. The CDR3 is 14 residues long. The CDR3 DNA sequence: TGTGCCATCAGACCGGGACAGCAGAACACTGAAGCTTTCTTT. Protein: CAIRPGQQNTEAFF.

The chain combines TRBV28 with TRBJ2-5; TRBD2 is a possible D gene (5 bases). Per the germline V gene, CDR1 is MDHEN and CDR2 is SYDVKM. Deletions cut 4 bases from V and 2 bases from J, with 11 bases between. The CDR3 length is 14 residues. Written as DNA, the CDR3 is TGTGCCAGCAGTTACATAGGACTGCAAGAGACCCAGTACTTC. Its protein product is CASSYIGLQETQYF.

This clonotype was counted a few times. This chain joins TRBV9 and TRBJ2-1, with D possibly matching TRBD1 (6 bases). Germline V gene data show CDR1 as SGDLS and CDR2 as YYNGEE. The CDR3 contains 12 residues. V shed 1 base and J shed 9 bases, with 8 bases lying between them. CDR3 in DNA: TGTGCCAGCAGCGTACAGGGGCGTGAGCAGTTCTTC. It yields the protein CASSVQGREQFF. Combining the CDR3 with reference TRBV9 and TRBJ2-1 gives the whole variable domain DSGVTQTPKHLITATGQRVTLRCSPRSGDLSVYWYQQSLDQGLQFLIQYYNGEERAKGNILERFSAQQFPDLHSELNLSSLELGDSALYFCASSVQGREQFFGPGTRLTVL.

This clonotype was seen a single time. This rearrangement joins TRBV19 to TRBJ2-3; the match to TRBD2 covers 7 bases. The CDR3 extends over 15 amino acids. Looked up from germline, CDR1 is LNHDA and CDR2 is SQIVND (reference sequence). The junction had 10 bases not matched to a gene; V was cut back by 6 bases and J by 4 bases. CDR3 protein: CASSLLAEGSDTQYF. CDR3 DNA sequence: TGTGCCAGTAGCCTTCTAGCGGAAGGGTCAGATACGCAGTATTTT.

By sample fraction, this clonotype is medium-sized. This chain uses TRBV7-8 with TRBJ1-2, with D uncertain. CDR3 length: 13 amino acids. CDR1 is SGHVS, CDR2 FQNEAQ, per germline. Trimming removed 5 bases at V and 4 bases at J, with 11 bases between. The CDR3 DNA follows: TGTGCCAGCAGCCAGAGGGATGGCTATGGCTACACCTTC. Protein: CASSQRDGYGYTF.

As to this clonotype: A much larger clone differs from this one at a single base, so this may be a read error. The chain carries TRBV6-2 or TRBV6-3 and TRBJ2-7; the D call may be TRBD1 or TRBD2 (6 bases each). Per the germline V gene, CDR1 is MNHEY and CDR2 is SVGEGT. The CDR3 length is 15 residues. The V end was cut by 2 bases, the J end by 8 bases, with 19 bases between. CDR3 DNA sequence: TGTGCCAGCAGTTACCCGGGACGGGGGCGACAGAAGCAGTACTTC. This codes for CASSYPGRGRQKQYF.

The V gene is TRBV9, the J gene TRBJ2-5; D is perhaps TRBD2 (5 bases). CDR1 and CDR2 from the germline V gene are SGDLS and YYNGEE. CDR3 length equals 13 residues. The V and J ends lost 3 bases and 1 base respectively, with 7 bases between them. The CDR3 region has the DNA TGTGCCAGCAGCGAAAGCGGCCAAGAGACCCAGTACTTC. This codes for CASSESGQETQYF.

The chain employs TRBV9 and TRBJ2-2, with 8 bases identical to TRBD1. The CDR3 runs 15 residues. Germline V lookup: CDR1 SGDLS, CDR2 YYNGEE. J gave up 4 bases and V 4 bases, and 6 bases lay outside the gene matches. CDR3 in amino acids: CASSSDRGVTGELFF. The DNA of the CDR3 is TGTGCCAGCAGCTCTGACAGGGGCGTCACCGGGGAGCTGTTTTTT.